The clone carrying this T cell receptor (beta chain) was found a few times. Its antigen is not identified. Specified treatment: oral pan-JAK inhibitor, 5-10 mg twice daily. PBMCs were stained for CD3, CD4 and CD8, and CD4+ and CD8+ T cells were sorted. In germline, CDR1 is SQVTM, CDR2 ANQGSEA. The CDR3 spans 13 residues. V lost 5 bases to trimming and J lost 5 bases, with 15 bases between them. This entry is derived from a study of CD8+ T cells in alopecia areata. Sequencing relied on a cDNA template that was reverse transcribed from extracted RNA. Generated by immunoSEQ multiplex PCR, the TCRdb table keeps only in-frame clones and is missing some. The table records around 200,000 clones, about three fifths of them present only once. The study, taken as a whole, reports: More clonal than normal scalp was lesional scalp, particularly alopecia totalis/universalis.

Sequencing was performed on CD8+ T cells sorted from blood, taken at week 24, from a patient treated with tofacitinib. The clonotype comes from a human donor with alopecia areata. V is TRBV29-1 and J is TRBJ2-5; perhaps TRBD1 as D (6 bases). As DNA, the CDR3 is TGCAGCGTTCGGGACAATTTTCTGGAGACCCAGTACTTC. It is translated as CSVRDNFLETQYF.